Presented here are 25 T cell receptor beta chains from one specimen sequenced in a study of blood T cells in healthy people across ages. Primers used in a second PCR of about 6 to 11 cycles were a sample-barcoded 5' primer and a J-beta primer mix. TCRdb re-called the 5' RACE reads through MiXCR, storing one row per CDR3 protein. The sample holds some 1.4 million distinct CDR3 sequences; around 39% are singletons and the top ten take less than 8%. Sequenced: blood. These receptors were collected from a woman aged 18-30 years in good health.

The chain carries TRBV15 and TRBJ1-1, with 10 bases that match TRBD1. Germline V lookup: CDR1 LNHNV, CDR2 YYDKDF (reference sequence). Trimming at V came to 1 base and at J to 6 bases, leaving 5 bases not matched to a gene. CDR3 length: 15 residues. DNA of the CDR3: TGTGCCACCAGCAGAGGTGGGACAGGGGCTCCTGAAGCTTTCTTT. Protein: CATSRGGTGAPEAFF.

This clonotype was observed many times. The rearrangement links TRBV29-1 to TRBJ2-3; D remains unclear. Trimming pared 7 bases from V and 0 bases from J, leaving 14 bases between. Germline CDR1 and CDR2: SQVTM and ANQGSEA. The CDR3 is 14 amino acids. The CDR3 nucleotides read TGCAGCGGAAGGCCCTCAACTAGCACAGATACGCAGTATTTT. It is translated as CSGRPSTSTDTQYF.

The rearrangement joins TRBV3-1 to TRBJ1-6; maybe TRBD1 (5 bases). The CDR3 is 16 amino acids. Per the germline V gene, CDR1 is LGHDT and CDR2 is YNNKEL (reference sequence). Trimming removed 3 bases at V and 7 bases at J, with 16 bases between. The CDR3 spells CASSHGGTGVNSPLHF. The CDR3 DNA reads as TGTGCCAGCAGCCATGGGGGGACGGGGGTGAATTCACCCCTCCACTTT.

With respect to this clonotype: A much larger clonotype is one base distant, so this may be a read error. This chain connects TRBV29-1 to TRBJ2-1; D is uncertain. The J call is uncertain, as TRBJ2-7 better fits the DNA end. The CDR3 length is 14 residues. Germline-derived CDR1 and CDR2 are SQVTM and ANQGSEA. CDR3 nucleotide sequence: TGCAGCGCTCGTTGGCGGCGACCCTACAATGAGCAGTACTTC. Translating it yields CSARWRRPYNEQYF.

Of note for this clonotype: A much larger clone differs by one base, so this may be a read error. The rearrangement joins TRBV9 to TRBJ2-5; no clear D gene. This CDR3 has 12 residues. Germline V CDR1 and CDR2: SGDLS, YYNGEE. This CDR3 reads CVSSATQETQYF. CDR3 nucleotide sequence: TGTGTCAGCAGCGCGACTCAAGAGACCCAGTACTTC.

This clonotype was picked up a small number of times. The genes are TRBV21-1 and TRBJ2-3; the table gives TRBD1 as D, unverified against the DNA. TRBV21-1 is deemed a pseudogene. CDR3 length: 15 residues. Here the CDR3 DNA reads TGTGCCAGCAGCGGGACCGGGACAGAGGCAGATACGCAGTATTTT. It codes for CASSGTGTEADTQYF.

The CDR3 DNA follows: TGTGCCAGCAGCCAAGGGATTGATAATGAAAAACTGTTTTTT. This gives the protein CASSQGIDNEKLFF. The chain recombines TRBV3-1 with TRBJ1-4; D not resolved. Trimming left V 1 base short and J 4 bases short, with 7 bases between. The CDR3 covers 14 residues. CDR1 is LGHDT, CDR2 YNNKEL, per germline (reference sequence).

This clonotype was picked up a small number of times. The V gene is TRBV29-1, the J gene TRBJ2-5, with D perhaps assigned TRBD1 or TRBD2 (5 bases each). V lost 5 bases to trimming and J lost 11 bases, with 18 bases between them. CDR3 length: 12 amino acids. Germline CDR1 reads SQVTM; CDR2 reads ANQGSEA. The CDR3 nucleotides are TGCAGCGTTCGGGACGGGTTCGGTGAGCAGTACTTC. This sequence encodes CSVRDGFGEQYF. The full variable domain, rest sourced from reference TRBV29-1 and TRBJ2-5, is SAVISQKPSRDICQRGTSLTIQCQVDSQVTMMFWYRQQPGQSLTLIATANQGSEATYESGFVIDKFPISRPNLTFSTLTVSNMSPEDSSIYLCSVRDGFGEQYFGPGTRLLVL.

DNA of the CDR3: TGTGCCACCAACCAGGGAGCAACTAATGAAAAACTGTTTTTT. Translated, it gives CATNQGATNEKLFF. The chain recombines TRBV15 with TRBJ1-4; maybe TRBD1 (5 bases). CDR1 is LNHNV and CDR2 is YYDKDF in the germline V gene (reference sequence). The CDR3 totals 14 residues. V lost 7 bases and J lost 0, with 9 bases in between.

The rearrangement links TRBV21-1 to TRBJ2-7; the table's TRBD1 call for D was not verified on the DNA. TRBV21-1 is tagged as a pseudogene. This CDR3 region has 13 residues. DNA of the CDR3: TGTGCCAGCGTCGCCGACCGGGTCTACGAGCAGTACTTC. Residues: CASVADRVYEQYF.

This clonotype turned up a few times. This sequence joins TRBV27 and TRBJ1-1; 9 bases are shared with TRBD1. V lost 5 bases and J lost 1; bases outside the gene matches: 8. The germline V gene encodes CDR1 MNHEY and CDR2 SMNVEV (reference sequence). The CDR3 is made up of 16 amino acids. CDR3 DNA sequence: TGTGCCAGCAGTCGTCCCGGGACAGGGAAGAACACTGAAGCTTTCTTT. Amino acids: CASSRPGTGKNTEAFF.

This chain connects TRBV10-3 to TRBJ1-2, with D possibly being TRBD1 (5 bases). V shed 2 bases and J shed 7 bases, with 17 bases lying between them. CDR1 ENHRY and CDR2 SYGVKD come from the germline V gene. The CDR3 consists of 15 residues. As DNA, the CDR3 is TGTGCCATCAGTGAGGGGACCGAGGGCGCACCTGGCTACACCTTC. Protein product: CAISEGTEGAPGYTF.

This clonotype has only a few counts. CDR3 sequence reads: CASSLFRFGGEGFRNEQFF. The CDR3, as DNA: TGTGCCAGCAGTTTATTCCGATTCGGGGGGGAGGGCTTCCGCAATGAGCAGTTCTTC. This chain uses TRBV12-3 or TRBV12-4 with TRBJ2-1; 8 positions agree with TRBD2. This CDR3 is built from 19 residues. With V trimmed by 2 bases and J by 6 bases, 18 bases remained unmatched.

A single count supports this clonotype. The rearrangement links TRBV28 to TRBJ2-3; 14 nucleotides match TRBD2. Germline assignment: CDR1 MDHEN and CDR2 SYDVKM. Trimming cost V 3 bases and J 4 bases; bases outside gene matches: 12. The CDR3 spans 19 residues. This chain's CDR3 is CASSFSQTSGGALADTQYF. The CDR3 DNA reads as TGTGCCAGCAGTTTCTCCCAGACTAGCGGGGGGGCCCTTGCAGATACGCAGTATTTT.

For the CDR3, the DNA is TGTGCCACCAGCCGCACGACCGCAGGGGGAGAGACCCAGTACTTC. Amino acids: CATSRTTAGGETQYF. The rearrangement joins TRBV24-1 to TRBJ2-5, with TRBD1 matching 7 bases. After removal of 7 bases from V and 4 bases from J, the junction contained 11 bases not matched to a gene. Germline V gives CDR1 KGHDR, CDR2 SFDVKD. The CDR3 runs 15 residues.

The CDR3 region has the DNA TGCGCCAGCAGCGGAAGCGGTACCGGCACAGATACGCAGTATTTT. Its translation is CASSGSGTGTDTQYF. The chain uses TRBV5-1 and TRBJ2-3, with D tentatively TRBD2 (5 bases). Germline CDR1 SGHRS, CDR2 YFSETQ. This CDR3 has 15 amino acids. Trimming removed 4 bases from V and 1 base from J, with 13 bases in between.

A few counts support this clonotype. This chain connects TRBV4-1 to TRBJ2-3; 7 bases agree with TRBD2. Looked up from germline, CDR1 is MGHRA and CDR2 is YSYEKL. J gave up 4 bases and V 0 bases, and 4 bases lay outside the gene matches. This CDR3 is built from 15 residues. The CDR3 protein is CASSQEGTISDTQYF. CDR3 nucleotide sequence: TGCGCCAGCAGCCAAGAGGGGACTATCTCAGATACGCAGTATTTT.

The rearrangement links TRBV28 to TRBJ1-2; no clear D. Trimming removed 6 bases from V and 4 bases from J, with 9 bases in between. CDR1 and CDR2 (germline): MDHEN, SYDVKM. The CDR3 covers 12 residues. CDR3: CASRGKGYGYTF. For the CDR3, the DNA is TGTGCCAGCAGGGGGAAAGGCTATGGCTACACCTTC.

This clonotype was counted a few times. This sequence joins TRBV27 and TRBJ1-1; no clear D gene. This CDR3 has 13 residues. CDR1 is MNHEY, CDR2 SMNVEV, per germline (reference sequence). V was trimmed by 5 bases and J by 3 bases, leaving 10 bases between them. For the CDR3, the DNA is TGTGCCAGCAGTGTGGGTAGGGACACTGAAGCTTTCTTT. Encoded protein: CASSVGRDTEAFF.

This rearrangement joins TRBV5-1 to TRBJ2-6, with 9 positions matching TRBD1. The V segment lost 0 bases and the J segment 2 bases; nucleotides outside the gene matches: 0. CDR3 length: 16 amino acids. The V gene's germline CDR1 is SGHRS and CDR2 YFSETQ. The CDR3 spells CASSLGDRAGANVLTF. The CDR3 DNA sequence: TGCGCCAGCAGCTTGGGGGACAGGGCTGGGGCCAACGTCCTGACTTTC. Looking up the rest from reference TRBV5-1 and TRBJ2-6 gives the full variable domain: KAGVTQTPRYLIKTRGQQVTLSCSPISGHRSVSWYQQTPGQGLQFLFEYFSETQRNKGNFPGRFSGRQFSNSRSEMNVSTLELGDSALYLCASSLGDRAGANVLTFGAGSRLTVL.

This clonotype appeared a few times. The chain recombines TRBV20-1 with TRBJ2-5, with 9 bases fitting TRBD2. V lost 4 bases and J lost 5; bases outside the gene matches: 5. The length of the CDR3 is 13 residues. From germline, CDR1 is DFQATT and CDR2 SNEGSKA (reference sequence). CDR3: CSAKYSGGETQYF. Here the CDR3 DNA reads TGCAGTGCTAAATATAGCGGGGGTGAGACCCAGTACTTC.

This sequence joins TRBV6-5 and TRBJ1-1; 7 nucleotides align to TRBD1. The germline V gene has CDR1 MNHEY and CDR2 SVGAGI. Trimming removed 7 bases from V and 0 bases from J; junction bases left unmatched: 8. The CDR3 is 15 residues long. CDR3 sequence reads: CASTTGASMNTEAFF. CDR3 coding DNA: TGTGCCAGCACCACAGGGGCGAGCATGAACACTGAAGCTTTCTTT.

This chain connects TRBV28 to TRBJ2-7, with 9 positions matching TRBD1. CDR1 and CDR2 (germline): MDHEN, SYDVKM. The ends lost 7 bases at V and 4 bases at J; junction bases unmatched: 11. The CDR3 sequence is 15 residues long. The chain's CDR3 is CASTLGLGQGYEQYF. CDR3 bases: TGTGCCAGCACCTTAGGATTAGGACAGGGGTACGAGCAGTACTTC.

This clonotype was found a few times. The gene calls are TRBV5-1 and TRBJ2-7; D remains ambiguous. Germline V gene sequence: CDR1 SGHRS, CDR2 YFSETQ. The V and J ends lost 6 bases and 5 bases respectively, with 18 bases between them. There are 14 residues in the CDR3. CDR3 nucleotides: TGCGCCAGCACCCGAGCGACCCAGGACCACGAGCAGTACTTC. It yields the protein CASTRATQDHEQYF.

The chain uses TRBV7-8 and TRBJ2-1; D uncertain. The length of the CDR3 is 16 residues. V gave up 5 bases and J gave up 7 bases, with 21 bases separating them. The germline CDR1 and CDR2 sequences are SGHVS and FQNEAQ. CDR3 DNA sequence: TGTGCCAGCAGCCGAGTTGGCTCCCGGCGTGGGAATGAGCAGTTCTTC. The encoded protein is CASSRVGSRRGNEQFF.